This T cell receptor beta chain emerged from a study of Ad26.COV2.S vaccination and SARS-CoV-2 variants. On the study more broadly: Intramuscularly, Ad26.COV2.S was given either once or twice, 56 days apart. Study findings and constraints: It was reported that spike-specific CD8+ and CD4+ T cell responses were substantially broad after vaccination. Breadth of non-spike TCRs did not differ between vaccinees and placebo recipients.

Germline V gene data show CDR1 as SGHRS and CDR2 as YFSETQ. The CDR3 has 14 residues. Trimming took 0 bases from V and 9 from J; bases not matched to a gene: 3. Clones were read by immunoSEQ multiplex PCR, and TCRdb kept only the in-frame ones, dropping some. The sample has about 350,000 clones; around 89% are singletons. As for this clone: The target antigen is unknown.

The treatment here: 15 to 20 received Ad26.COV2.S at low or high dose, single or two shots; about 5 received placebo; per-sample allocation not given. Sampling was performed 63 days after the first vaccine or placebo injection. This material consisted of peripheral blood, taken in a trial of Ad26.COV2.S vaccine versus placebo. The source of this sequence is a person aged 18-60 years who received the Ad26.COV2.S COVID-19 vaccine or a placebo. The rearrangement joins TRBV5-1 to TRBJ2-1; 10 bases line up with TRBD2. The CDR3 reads CASSLELAGFEQFF. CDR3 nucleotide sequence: TGCGCCAGCAGCTTGGAACTAGCGGGGTTTGAGCAGTTCTTC. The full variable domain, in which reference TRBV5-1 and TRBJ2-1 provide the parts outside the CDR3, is KAGVTQTPRYLIKTRGQQVTLSCSPISGHRSVSWYQQTPGQGLQFLFEYFSETQRNKGNFPGRFSGRQFSNSRSEMNVSTLELGDSALYLCASSLELAGFEQFFGPGTRLTVL.